This is a list of T cell receptor beta chains from one sample in a study of shared clonotypes between healthy human individuals. Sequenced by immunoSEQ multiplex PCR; TCRdb stores in-frame clones only, minus some. The sample records a few hundred thousand clones, 90% to 98% being singletons. Sample: memory CD8+ T cells sorted from blood. The receptors shown here come from a man between 25 and 39 years old in good health. Both conserved end residues are part of each CDR3. A D gene is named only where the DNA matches it firmly. Expanded clones are given a class, and other clones once, few, many or no size at all.

CASSLGATNEKLFF	TGCGCCAGCAGCTTAGGGGCAACTAATGAAAAACTGTTTTTT	TRBV5-1	TRBJ1-4	NA	NA
CASSESVGPLYGYTF	TGCGCCAGCAGTGAGTCTGTGGGGCCCCTCTATGGCTACACCTTC	TRBV10-1	TRBJ1-2	NA	NA
CASSSGTAVNQPQHF	TGTGCCAGCAGCTCCGGGACGGCCGTTAATCAGCCCCAGCATTTT	TRBV6-1	TRBJ1-5	NA	NA
CASGRDSGAYEQYF	TGTGCCAGCGGCCGGGACTCTGGCGCCTACGAGCAGTACTTC	TRBV2	TRBJ2-7	NA	NA
CASGLVLRDRYGTYEQYF	TGTGCTAGTGGTTTGGTACTAAGGGACAGGTATGGGACATACGAGCAGTACTTC	TRBV12-5	TRBJ2-7	TRBD1	NA
CASSLEPTGGNQPQHF	TGCGCCAGCAGCTTGGAACCGACAGGAGGCAATCAGCCCCAGCATTTT	TRBV5-1	TRBJ1-5	NA	NA
CASRLAGSSGANVLTF	TGTGCCAGCAGACTAGCGGGCAGCTCTGGGGCCAACGTCCTGACTTTC	TRBV19	TRBJ2-6	TRBD2	once
CASSPSEAENTGELFF	TGTGCCAGCAGTCCATCCGAAGCAGAGAACACCGGGGAGCTGTTTTTT	TRBV28	TRBJ2-2	NA	NA
CASRLDREGNTIYF	TGCGCCAGCCGTCTAGACAGGGAAGGAAACACCATATATTTT	TRBV10-2	TRBJ1-3	TRBD1	once
CASSQEGLAAQETQYF	TGTGCCAGCAGCCAGGAAGGACTAGCCGCTCAAGAGACCCAGTACTTC	TRBV4-2	TRBJ2-5	TRBD2	NA
CASSNLSGYTF	TGTGCCAGCAGCAACTTGAGTGGCTACACCTTC	TRBV2	TRBJ1-2	NA	NA
CASSSRTRGSGNEQFF	TGTGCCAGCAGCTCAAGGACTAGGGGGAGCGGGAATGAGCAGTTCTTC	TRBV5-4	TRBJ2-1	NA	NA
CASSYSKSRGYGYTF	TGTGCCAGCAGTTACTCGAAGAGTAGGGGGTATGGCTACACCTTC	TRBV6-5	TRBJ1-2	NA	NA
CASSGTFATNEKLFF	TGTGCCAGCAGCGGGACCTTCGCAACTAATGAAAAACTGTTTTTT	TRBV27	TRBJ1-4	NA	NA
CASSLATRNLGGELFF	TGTGCCAGCAGCTTAGCGACTAGAAATCTAGGCGGGGAGCTGTTTTTT	TRBV7-9	TRBJ2-2	NA	NA
CASSLEVSGRSYEQYF	TGTGCCAGCAGTTTAGAGGTTAGCGGGAGGTCCTACGAGCAGTACTTC	TRBV28	TRBJ2-7	TRBD2	NA
CASSSFRRTLNTEAFF	TGTGCCAGCAGTTCTTTTAGACGGACCCTGAACACTGAAGCTTTCTTT	TRBV5-5	TRBJ1-1	NA	NA
CASGRPRDYSLEQYF	TGTGCCAGCGGGCGGCCCCGGGACTACTCCCTCGAGCAGTACTTC	TRBV6-5	TRBJ2-7	TRBD2	NA
CASSLGRQAIKGYEQYF	TGTGCCAGCAGCTTAGGTAGACAGGCCATCAAAGGCTACGAGCAGTACTTC	TRBV7-2	TRBJ2-7	NA	once
CASSYSPTAYEQYF	TGTGCCAGCAGTTACTCGCCGACAGCCTACGAGCAGTACTTC	TRBV6-5	TRBJ2-7	NA	NA
CASSQVIAGAARETQYF	TGTGCCAGCAGCCAAGTGATAGCGGGAGCGGCGCGGGAGACCCAGTACTTC	TRBV4-2	TRBJ2-5	TRBD2	NA
CASSLAGTSVYNEQFF	TGCGCCAGCAGCTTGGCCGGGACTAGCGTGTACAATGAGCAGTTCTTC	TRBV5-1	TRBJ2-1	TRBD2	NA
CASSLPRKAGGADTQYF	TGTGCCAGCAGTTTACCCCGCAAAGCGGGAGGTGCAGATACGCAGTATTTT	TRBV28	TRBJ2-3	TRBD2	NA
CASSPARQALTPYEQYF	TGTGCCAGCAGTCCAGCCCGACAGGCCCTAACACCCTACGAGCAGTACTTC	TRBV28	TRBJ2-7	NA	NA
CASSPWTSGSPEQYF	TGCGCCAGCAGCCCGTGGACTAGCGGGAGCCCCGAGCAGTACTTC	TRBV4-1	TRBJ2-7	TRBD2	NA
CASSPLFSTGNNEQFF	TGTGCCAGCAGCCCATTATTTTCGACAGGAAACAATGAGCAGTTCTTC	TRBV5-4	TRBJ2-1	NA	NA
CASSLGGYSRTDTQYF	TGTGCCAGCAGCTTGGGGGGGTATTCTCGCACAGATACGCAGTATTTT	TRBV7-9	TRBJ2-3	TRBD2	NA
CASSLALQGGGEQYF	TGCGCCAGCAGCTTGGCCCTACAGGGGGGCGGCGAGCAGTACTTC	TRBV5-1	TRBJ2-7	TRBD1	NA